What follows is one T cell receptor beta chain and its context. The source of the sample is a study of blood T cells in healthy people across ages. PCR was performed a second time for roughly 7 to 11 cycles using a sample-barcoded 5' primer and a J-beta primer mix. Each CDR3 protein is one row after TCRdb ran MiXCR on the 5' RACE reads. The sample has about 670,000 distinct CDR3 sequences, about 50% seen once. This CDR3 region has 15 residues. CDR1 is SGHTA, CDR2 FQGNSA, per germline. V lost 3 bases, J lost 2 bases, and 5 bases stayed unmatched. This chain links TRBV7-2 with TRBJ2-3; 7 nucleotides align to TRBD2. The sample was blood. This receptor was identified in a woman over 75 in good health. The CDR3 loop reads CASSFPSGLTDTQYF. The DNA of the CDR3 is TGTGCCAGCAGCTTCCCTAGCGGCCTCACAGATACGCAGTATTTT.